The 19 T cell receptor beta chains given below trace back to one sample, sequenced in a study of blood T cells in healthy people across ages. Through a sample-barcoded 5' primer and a J-beta primer mix, a second PCR was run for roughly 6 to 12 cycles. TCRdb re-called the 5' RACE reads through MiXCR, storing one row per CDR3 protein. Of 750,000 to 850,000 distinct CDR3 sequences in the sample, approximately 25% were seen once. The data also belong to a second study, concerning T cells of mothers and their children.

Source material: blood. These receptors came from a boy younger than 18 in good health.

V usage is TRBV6-1 and J usage is TRBJ1-1; 7 bases map to TRBD1. Germline CDR1 reads MNHNS; CDR2 reads SASEGT. The CDR3 is 13 residues long. The ends lost 4 bases at V and 8 bases at J; junction bases unmatched: 7. CDR3 in DNA: TGTGCCAGCAGTGTCCTACAGGGGCCCGAAGCTTTCTTT. Translation gives CASSVLQGPEAFF.

This clonotype turned up a few times. The chain employs TRBV29-1 and TRBJ2-3, with D possibly TRBD1 on 6 matching bases. Trimming stripped 8 bases from V and 1 base from J, with 10 bases between. The CDR3 length is 12 residues. CDR1 SQVTM and CDR2 ANQGSEA come from the germline V gene. The CDR3 sequence: CSTSGGTDTQYF. Written as DNA, the CDR3 is TGCAGCACCTCAGGGGGCACAGATACGCAGTATTTT.

This clonotype was counted a few times. The chain is built from TRBV29-1 and TRBJ1-4; D may be TRBD1 (6 bases). V was shortened by 0 bases and J by 7 bases, with 12 bases between the two germline ends. Germline CDR1 SQVTM, CDR2 ANQGSEA. The CDR3 sequence is 14 residues long. The CDR3 coding sequence is TGCAGCGTTGAAGATATGGGGGCGCGTGAAAAACTGTTTTTT. Encoded protein: CSVEDMGAREKLFF.

V and J are TRBV4-3 and TRBJ1-4; no definite D call. Germline values: CDR1 LGHNA, CDR2 YSLEER. The germline V and J ends were trimmed by 2 bases and 3 bases, with 16 bases remaining between them. The CDR3 totals 17 residues. CDR3 nucleotide sequence: TGCGCCAGCAGCCAACTCGCCCCCGGTGAGGCTAATGAAAAACTGTTTTTT. It encodes CASSQLAPGEANEKLFF.

The sample holds a few counts of this clonotype. The CDR3 is CASSLGASGTPVSQYF. CDR3 sequence (DNA): TGTGCCAGCAGCTTAGGGGCTAGCGGGACCCCCGTCTCGCAGTATTTT. The chain recombines TRBV5-5 with TRBJ2-3; 9 bases align to TRBD2. Germline V gene data show CDR1 as SGHKS and CDR2 as YYEKEE (reference sequence). The CDR3 sequence is 16 residues long. V lost 2 bases to trimming and J lost 10 bases; unmatched junction nucleotides: 14.

This chain uses TRBV20-1 with TRBJ2-3; no clear D. Germline V gene lookup returns CDR1 DFQATT and CDR2 SNEGSKA (reference sequence). The CDR3 runs to 15 residues. Trimming left V 1 base short and J 0 bases short, with 11 bases between. Here the CDR3 reads CSARVPDLSTDTQYF. The CDR3 DNA follows: TGCAGTGCTAGAGTTCCAGACCTTAGCACAGATACGCAGTATTTT.

The chain recombines TRBV6-6 with TRBJ2-7, with D hard to call. The CDR3 loop spans 15 amino acids. V was cut by 5 bases and J by 3 bases, with 17 bases left in between. Germline V CDR1 and CDR2: MNHNY, SVGAGI (reference sequence). The CDR3 coding sequence is TGTGCCAGCAGTACCCAGGATCCCCCCGTCTACGAGCAGTACTTC. It encodes CASSTQDPPVYEQYF.

V is TRBV20-1 and J is TRBJ2-1, with 14 bases aligning to TRBD2. CDR3 length: 20 amino acids. Trimming at V came to 1 base and at J to 5 bases, leaving 16 bases not matched to a gene. CDR1 DFQATT and CDR2 SNEGSKA come from the germline V gene (reference sequence). In nucleotides, the CDR3 is TGCAGTGCTAGAGGTCGACTAGCGGGAGGGCCGAAACAATGGAACAATGAGCAGTTCTTC. The encoded protein is CSARGRLAGGPKQWNNEQFF.

The rearrangement uses TRBV25-1 and TRBJ2-5; 12 bases line up with TRBD2. V was clipped by 4 bases and J by 0 bases; unmatched bases: 6. CDR3 size: 17 residues. The germline V gene encodes CDR1 MGHDK and CDR2 SYGVNS. CDR3 protein: CASSGARTSGNQETQYF. The CDR3 nucleotides read TGTGCCAGCAGTGGGGCCCGGACTAGCGGGAACCAAGAGACCCAGTACTTC.

The chain employs TRBV19 and TRBJ2-1; unclear D gene. CDR1 and CDR2 (germline): LNHDA, SQIVND (reference sequence). Trimming shortened V by 1 base and J by 3 bases, and 16 bases separated the two germline ends. The CDR3 consists of 17 residues. The CDR3 nucleotides are TGTGCCAGTAGTATAGCCCCCGGACGCATAAGCTACAATGAGCAGTTCTTC. As protein: CASSIAPGRISYNEQFF.

The V call is TRBV28, the J call TRBJ2-3; weak D call: TRBD1 (5 bases). V was pared by 1 base and J by 1 base, with 9 bases between. From germline, CDR1 is MDHEN and CDR2 SYDVKM. The CDR3 extends over 15 amino acids. The CDR3 DNA follows: TGTGCCAGCAGTTTATACGGCAGGGGCACAGATACGCAGTATTTT. Amino acid sequence: CASSLYGRGTDTQYF.

The chain uses TRBV9 and TRBJ2-5, with 13 positions matching TRBD2. With V trimmed by 4 bases and J by 5 bases, 11 bases remained unmatched. Germline CDR1 reads SGDLS; CDR2 reads YYNGEE. This CDR3 contains 17 residues. CDR3 nucleotides: TGTGCCAGCAGCCCCCGACTAGCGGGGGGCTCATGGGAGACCCAGTACTTC. Translated: CASSPRLAGGSWETQYF.

This clonotype has only a few counts. The rearrangement links TRBV20-1 to TRBJ2-5, with a weak D call TRBD2 (6 bases). V was pared by 2 bases and J by 5 bases, with 9 bases between. The CDR3 runs to 12 residues. The germline V gene has CDR1 DFQATT and CDR2 SNEGSKA (reference sequence). The CDR3 DNA reads as TGCAGTGCTAGAAAACGGGGGGAGACCCAGTACTTC. Protein: CSARKRGETQYF.

In its sample, this clonotype was seen a few times. V and J are TRBV28 and TRBJ2-3; no definite D call. CDR1 and CDR2 from the germline V gene are MDHEN and SYDVKM. This CDR3 is built from 14 residues. The V end was cut by 7 bases, the J end by 5 bases, with 16 bases between. CDR3 residues: CASNPISARDTQYF. The CDR3 DNA reads TGTGCCAGCAACCCTATTTCGGCGCGAGATACGCAGTATTTT.

This clonotype came up a few times. The rearrangement joins TRBV20-1 to TRBJ2-5; the D gene is possibly TRBD2 (6 bases). This CDR3 spans 17 amino acids. From germline, CDR1 is DFQATT and CDR2 SNEGSKA (reference sequence). V was clipped by 1 base and J by 5 bases, with 23 bases between them. CDR3 residues: CSARGPGLNQAMETQYF. CDR3 nucleotide sequence: TGCAGTGCTAGAGGTCCCGGACTAAATCAGGCTATGGAGACCCAGTACTTC.

In this sample, this clonotype turned up a few times. V usage is TRBV28 and J usage is TRBJ2-5; 12 bases are shared with TRBD2. Germline V lookup: CDR1 MDHEN, CDR2 SYDVKM. Unmatched junction bases numbered 5, after V lost 5 bases and J lost 4 bases. The CDR3 sequence is 15 residues long. CDR3 coding DNA: TGTGCCAGCAGTATGACTAGCGGGGGAGGAGAGACCCAGTACTTC. Encoded protein: CASSMTSGGGETQYF.

This clonotype was recorded a few times. Here the CDR3 reads CSARPGLAGGSYEQYF. CDR3 in DNA: TGCAGTGCTAGGCCGGGACTAGCGGGCGGCTCCTACGAGCAGTACTTC. The gene calls are TRBV20-1 and TRBJ2-7; 12 nucleotides align to TRBD2. The CDR3 length is 16 residues. V lost 3 bases to trimming and J lost 0 bases; unmatched junction nucleotides: 6. CDR1 DFQATT and CDR2 SNEGSKA come from the germline V gene (reference sequence).

On this clonotype: The CDR3 does not close with the conserved phenylalanine or tryptophan, likely indicating a read error. This chain joins TRBV29-1 and TRBJ2-4, with 7 bases lining up with TRBD1. V lost 3 bases to trimming and J lost 3 bases; unmatched junction nucleotides: 5. The CDR3 loop spans 14 amino acids. CDR1 SQVTM and CDR2 ANQGSEA come from the germline V gene. CDR3 sequence reads: CSVEGDRVKNIQYS. For the CDR3, the DNA is TGCAGCGTTGAGGGTGACAGGGTCAAAAACATTCAGTACTCC.

This clonotype was counted only a few times. The chain combines TRBV4-3 with TRBJ1-2; maybe TRBD1 (6 bases). Trimming removed 1 base at V and 4 bases at J, with 10 bases between. The CDR3 length is 14 residues. The germline gives CDR1 LGHNA, CDR2 YSLEER. The CDR3 here is CASSQALGGYGYTF. CDR3 coding DNA: TGCGCCAGCAGCCAAGCGTTAGGGGGCTATGGCTACACCTTC.